This T cell receptor beta chain was identified during a study of regulatory T cells in long-lasting Graves disease (dated by TCRdb to about 2021). The study in broad terms: Persistent Graves' disease was defined as persistently positive TSH receptor autoantibodies together with antithyroid drug treatment for over 5 years. Patients with persistent Graves' disease were compared with patients with newly diagnosed Graves' disease using TCR sequencing and RNA sequencing of peripheral blood. In the clinical cohort, patients with persistent Graves' disease had used antithyroid drugs for an average of approximately eleven years. A total of 33 samples were covered by TCR sequencing, comprising roughly 13 persistent and around 20 newly diagnosed Graves' disease patients. The study was registered as a clinical trial and conducted in China. Results the study describes overall, beyond this receptor: Preferential use of TRBV28, TRBJ1-2 and TRBJ2-5 was observed in persistent disease, whereas TRBV20-1 and TRBJ2-1 were favored in newly diagnosed disease. Peripheral blood alone was examined, since thyroid tissue, which constituted the primary lesion, could not be accessed. The authors acknowledged the small sample size as a limitation that may reduce accuracy. Sequencing and analysis were restricted to the TCR beta chain. Patients with persistent disease shared more public clonotypes (approximately 2,500) than newly diagnosed patients did (966). Persistent Graves' disease patients showed lower TCR Shannon entropy and fewer highly expanded clones than newly diagnosed patients, suggesting clonal expansion.

Of note for this clonotype: Its antigen remains undetermined. Being one base from a much bigger clone, this may be a read error.

The label giving this sample's time point can be read as: persistent/refractory GD, antithyroid drugs over 5 years with positive TRAb. RNA was extracted from PBMCs in TRIzol for both TCR sequencing and RNA sequencing. Graves' disease was diagnosed according to American Thyroid Association guidelines. The patients came from an endocrinology department in Xi'an, China. From each patient, 8 to 10 milliliters of peripheral blood was collected into an EDTA anticoagulant tube. Ficoll Paque Plus density gradient separation was used to isolate PBMCs, and no further T cell sorting was performed. RNA quality was checked with an Agilent 2100 Bioanalyzer and agarose gel, and concentration with a NanoDrop 2000. The CDR3 spans 14 residues, from the cysteine through the phenylalanine. The kept DNA is CDR3 alone, 42 bases in frame from the first base. The method was multiplex PCR. TCRdb lists the instrument as Illumina HiSeq 4000. To build TCR beta libraries, CDR3 regions were amplified by Arm-PCR using iRepertoire HTBI primers. PCR products were gel purified before sequencing. The authors' analysis ran thus. A total of under 80 TRBV and 14 TRBJ segments were identified across samples and were used for gene usage analysis of CDR3 amino acid clonotypes. COPE and FqMerger were used to merge the filtered high-quality paired reads into contigs. BLAST was used to align contigs to IMGT TRBV, TRBD and TRBJ reference genes, with CDR3 defined following IMGT. Highly expanded clones were defined as clonotypes with a frequency above 0.1%. Repertoire diversity was measured by Shannon entropy, and V-J evenness by the Gini coefficient. Public clonotypes were defined as clonotypes shared by more than one individual. TCRdb redid the processing of the public reads, applying fastp at Q25 and MiXCR, and retained in-frame beta chains. Rows merge per CDR3 protein into single entries with the most common DNA and genes. The V and J calls reflect TCRdb's pipeline rather than the authors' work. This sample has almost 350,000 distinct CDR3 sequences in its table, and around a fifth of those were observed once. The ten largest clones represent 25% to 35% of the sample.

The rearrangement joined TRBV12-3 or TRBV12-4 to TRBJ2-4, with TRBD1 as a weak D call on 6 bases. The receptor was isolated from a female donor with Graves disease. Source: peripheral blood mononuclear cells (PBMCs), taken when the disease was refractory, from a patient treated with antithyroid drugs. The bases read TGTGCCAGCACAAAGGACAGTACCAAAACCATTCAGTACTTC. This gives the protein CASTKDSTKTIQYF.